The 23 T cell receptor beta chains presented below share a single source sample, sequenced in a study of blood T cells in healthy people across ages. Alongside a J-beta primer mix, a sample-barcoded 5' primer served in a second PCR lasting about 7 to 11 cycles. TCRdb re-analysed the 5' RACE reads in MiXCR, keeping a single row per CDR3 protein. In the table there are approximately 1.5 million distinct CDR3 sequences, under 55% of which are singletons. Input material: blood. The receptors shown here come from a woman between 18 and 30 years old in good health.

This clonotype appeared a few times. The V call is TRBV20-1, the J call TRBJ1-1; D unresolved. V was trimmed by 3 bases and J by 2 bases, leaving 16 bases between them. This CDR3 comprises 15 residues. The germline V gene encodes CDR1 DFQATT and CDR2 SNEGSKA (reference sequence). The CDR3, as DNA: TGCAGTGCTAGTCAAGGGATGTTCAAAAACACTGAAGCTTTCTTT. This encodes CSASQGMFKNTEAFF.

This chain links TRBV6-1 with TRBJ1-5; D remains ambiguous. Trimming took 2 bases from V and 5 from J, leaving 7 bases between them. Per germline, CDR1 MNHNS and CDR2 SASEGT. The CDR3 sequence is 13 residues long. The CDR3 sequence: CASSEFLDQPQHF. In DNA form, the CDR3 reads TGTGCCAGCAGTGAATTCTTAGATCAGCCCCAGCATTTT.

The rearrangement links TRBV7-9 to TRBJ2-7; 7 bases are a match to TRBD1. With 1 base clipped from V and 11 bases from J, the junction kept 5 bases outside the gene matches. The CDR3 length is 12 residues. Germline V lookup: CDR1 SEHNR, CDR2 FQNEAQ (reference sequence). The CDR3 loop is CASSLGTGTEYF. The CDR3 region has the DNA TGTGCCAGCAGCTTAGGGACCGGGACAGAGTACTTC.

This chain links TRBV9 with TRBJ2-1; TRBD2 agrees at 7 bases. Germline-derived CDR1 and CDR2 are SGDLS and YYNGEE. V shed 4 bases and J 11 bases; nucleotides not matched to a gene: 15. This CDR3 contains 15 residues. This CDR3 reads CASSQRLADVGKQFF. CDR3 coding DNA: TGTGCCAGCAGCCAAAGGCTAGCGGACGTAGGAAAGCAGTTCTTC.

This sequence joins TRBV7-6 and TRBJ2-7; 8 bases are a match to TRBD1. CDR3 length equals 15 residues. Per the germline V gene, CDR1 is SGHVS and CDR2 is FNYEAQ. The V gene end was trimmed by 5 bases and the J gene end by 9 bases; junction bases not matched to a gene: 15. This CDR3 reads CASSPRDRSIRGQYF. The CDR3 nucleotides read TGTGCCAGCAGCCCTCGGGACAGGTCTATACGAGGGCAGTACTTC.

This clonotype was seen a handful of times. The chain couples TRBV12-3 or TRBV12-4 to TRBJ2-7, with 9 bases aligning to TRBD2. With 7 bases clipped from V and 5 bases from J, the junction kept 15 bases outside the gene matches. This CDR3 is 16 amino acids long. This CDR3 is CASTLNSSGMSHEQYF. In DNA form, the CDR3 reads TGTGCCAGCACCCTCAATTCTAGCGGGATGAGCCACGAGCAGTACTTC.

The J gene is TRBJ1-3, the V gene TRBV6-1; unclear D gene. V was shortened by 6 bases and J by 1 base, with 4 bases between the two germline ends. Germline CDR1 and CDR2: MNHNS and SASEGT. The CDR3 extends over 12 amino acids. Written as DNA, the CDR3 is TGTGCCAGCAGGATTTCTGGAAACACCATATATTTT. It is translated as CASRISGNTIYF.

This chain joins TRBV28 and TRBJ1-1, with TRBD1 matching over 9 bases. This CDR3 has 16 residues. Germline lookup yields CDR1 MDHEN and CDR2 SYDVKM. J gave up 6 bases and V 3 bases, and 11 bases lay outside the gene matches. The CDR3 DNA reads TGTGCCAGCAGTTTCATCCCTCCGGGACAGGGTTCTGAAGCTTTCTTT. It translates to CASSFIPPGQGSEAFF.

Only a few counts were recorded for this clonotype. V is TRBV4-3 and J is TRBJ2-7; 8 bases map to TRBD1. Trimming removed 0 bases from V and 0 bases from J; junction bases left unmatched: 7. This CDR3 contains 17 residues. CDR1 and CDR2 (germline): LGHNA, YSLEER. The CDR3 loop is CASSQDQRTGPSYEQYF. Here the CDR3 DNA reads TGCGCCAGCAGCCAAGATCAGAGGACAGGGCCCTCCTACGAGCAGTACTTC.

This clonotype was observed a few times. CDR3 protein: CASSPGAWVQPQHF. CDR3 sequence (DNA): TGCGCCAGCAGCCCGGGGGCGTGGGTCCAGCCCCAGCATTTT. This sequence joins TRBV4-1 and TRBJ1-5, with D maybe TRBD1 (6 bases). V was clipped by 4 bases and J by 7 bases, with 14 bases between them. CDR3 length: 14 residues. Germline V lookup: CDR1 MGHRA, CDR2 YSYEKL.

This chain connects TRBV28 to TRBJ2-7; TRBD1 matches at 9 bases. Looked up from germline, CDR1 is MDHEN and CDR2 is SYDVKM. The CDR3 totals 14 residues. Germline trimming cut 8 bases from V and 6 bases from J; bases unmatched to any gene: 11. CDR3 coding DNA: TGTGCCAGCTATACCGGGACAGGGTTCCGCGAGCAGTACTTC. This codes for CASYTGTGFREQYF.

This clonotype appeared a few times. The gene calls are TRBV15 and TRBJ2-1; D is unresolved. CDR1 and CDR2 from the germline V gene are LNHNV and YYDKDF (reference sequence). This CDR3 spans 14 amino acids. V was shortened by 5 bases and J by 0 bases, with 8 bases between the two germline ends. CDR3 DNA sequence: TGTGCCACCAGCGTGAGGTCCTCCTACAATGAGCAGTTCTTC. Its translation: CATSVRSSYNEQFF.

This clonotype was found a few times. CDR3: CASRRTGSRSYEQYF. In DNA form, the CDR3 reads TGTGCCAGCAGACGAACAGGGTCACGCTCCTACGAGCAGTACTTC. The genes are TRBV6-2 or TRBV6-3 and TRBJ2-7; D possibly corresponds to TRBD1 (6 bases). V lost 6 bases to trimming and J lost 0 bases, with 15 bases between them. CDR1 is MNHEY and CDR2 is SVGEGT in the germline V gene. This CDR3 contains 15 residues.

This clonotype was picked up a small number of times. The J gene is TRBJ1-3, the V gene TRBV10-3; D uncertain. The CDR3 contains 14 residues. Between the trimmed V and J ends, which lost 2 bases and 8 bases, there was a span of 13 bases. Germline CDR1 and CDR2: ENHRY and SYGVKD. The CDR3 DNA follows: TGTGCCATCAGTGAGCGGCCGCCCGGAGACACCATATATTTT. Its protein is CAISERPPGDTIYF.

The rearrangement joins TRBV5-6 to TRBJ1-2; no definite D call. Between the trimmed V and J ends, which lost 4 bases and 8 bases, there was a span of 15 bases. Germline CDR1 is SGHDT and CDR2 is YYEEEE. CDR3 length: 13 amino acids. The CDR3 nucleotides read TGTGCCAGCAGCCCCGTGGGTCTGCAAGGCTACACCTTC. Translated, it gives CASSPVGLQGYTF.

This clonotype has a handful of counts. This sequence joins TRBV21-1 and TRBJ1-5. TRBV21-1 is annotated as a pseudogene. CDR3 length: 14 amino acids. The CDR3 region has the DNA TGTGCCAGCAGCGCGTCGAGGAGGGTTCAGCCCCAGCATTTT. It yields the protein CASSASRRVQPQHF.

This clonotype was observed a few times. The chain combines TRBV29-1 with TRBJ2-1, with 7 bases lining up with TRBD2. Germline V gene sequence: CDR1 SQVTM, CDR2 ANQGSEA. There are 12 residues in the CDR3. V gave up 7 bases and J gave up 8 bases; unmatched junction bases: 8. CDR3 loop: CSGILAWDEQFF. In nucleotides, the CDR3 is TGCAGCGGGATACTAGCGTGGGATGAGCAGTTCTTC.

The chain has TRBV9 and TRBJ2-1; TRBD2 might be the D (7 bases). Germline CDR1 and CDR2: SGDLS and YYNGEE. V shed 1 base and J shed 5 bases, with 19 bases lying between them. The CDR3 totals 17 residues. The CDR3 reads CASSVTLDRGGDNEQFF. CDR3 bases: TGTGCCAGCAGCGTAACCTTGGACAGAGGGGGGGACAATGAGCAGTTCTTC. The complete variable domain, with remaining parts taken from reference TRBV9 and TRBJ2-1, reads DSGVTQTPKHLITATGQRVTLRCSPRSGDLSVYWYQQSLDQGLQFLIQYYNGEERAKGNILERFSAQQFPDLHSELNLSSLELGDSALYFCASSVTLDRGGDNEQFFGPGTRLTVL.

This clonotype is a singleton in its sample. A much larger clone lies a single base off, so this may be a read error. The V call is TRBV6-5, the J call TRBJ2-7; no reliable D call. V shed 5 bases and J shed 0 bases, with 11 bases lying between them. The CDR3 is 14 amino acids. In germline, CDR1 is MNHEY, CDR2 SVGAGI. CDR3 sequence reads: CASSDTSLSYEQYF. The CDR3 region has the DNA TGTGCCAGCAGTGACACCTCCCTCTCCTACGAGCAGTACTTC.

This clonotype was seen more than once but under ten times. V is TRBV6-2 or TRBV6-3 and J is TRBJ2-7; D unclear. Germline values: CDR1 MNHEY, CDR2 SVGEGT. Trimming removed 6 bases from V and 2 bases from J, with 8 bases in between. This CDR3 spans 12 amino acids. The CDR3 reads CASSNGPYEQYF. CDR3 DNA: TGTGCCAGCAGCAACGGACCCTACGAGCAGTACTTC.

The rearrangement joins TRBV6-2 or TRBV6-3 to TRBJ1-2, with a weak D call TRBD1 (5 bases). V lost 8 bases and J lost 4, with 14 bases in between. The CDR3 sequence is 13 residues long. Germline CDR1 is MNHEY and CDR2 is SVGEGT. For the CDR3, the DNA is TGTGCCAGCTCGGGGGATTTCGGCTATGGCTACACCTTC. Translated, it gives CASSGDFGYGYTF.

This clonotype has more than one count but fewer than ten. V and J are TRBV4-2 and TRBJ1-1, with no clear D. The CDR3 consists of 16 residues. Trimming removed 4 bases at V and 2 bases at J, with 17 bases between. In germline, CDR1 is LGHNA, CDR2 YNFKEQ. Here the CDR3 DNA reads TGTGCCAGCAGCCCCAGCGGAGGTCCGCGTAACACTGAAGCTTTCTTT. Its protein is CASSPSGGPRNTEAFF.

This sequence joins TRBV5-1 and TRBJ1-1, with D hard to call. The CDR3 has 14 amino acids. Between the trimmed V and J ends, which lost 0 bases and 2 bases, there was a span of 8 bases. Per germline, CDR1 SGHRS and CDR2 YFSETQ. The DNA for the CDR3 is TGCGCCAGCAGCTTGGAGAGGATTAACACTGAAGCTTTCTTT. It codes for CASSLERINTEAFF.